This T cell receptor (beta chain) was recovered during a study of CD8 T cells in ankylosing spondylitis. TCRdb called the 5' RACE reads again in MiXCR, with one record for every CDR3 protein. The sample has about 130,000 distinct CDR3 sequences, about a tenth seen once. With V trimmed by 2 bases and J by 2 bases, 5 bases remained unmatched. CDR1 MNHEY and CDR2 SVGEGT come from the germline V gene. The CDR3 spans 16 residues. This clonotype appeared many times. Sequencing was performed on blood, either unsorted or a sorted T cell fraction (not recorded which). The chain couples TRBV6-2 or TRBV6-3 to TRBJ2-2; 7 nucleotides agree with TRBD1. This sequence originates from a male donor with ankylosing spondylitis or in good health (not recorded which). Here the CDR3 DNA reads TGTGCCAGCAGTTACGCCGGGACAGCAAACACCGGGGAGCTGTTTTTT. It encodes CASSYAGTANTGELFF.